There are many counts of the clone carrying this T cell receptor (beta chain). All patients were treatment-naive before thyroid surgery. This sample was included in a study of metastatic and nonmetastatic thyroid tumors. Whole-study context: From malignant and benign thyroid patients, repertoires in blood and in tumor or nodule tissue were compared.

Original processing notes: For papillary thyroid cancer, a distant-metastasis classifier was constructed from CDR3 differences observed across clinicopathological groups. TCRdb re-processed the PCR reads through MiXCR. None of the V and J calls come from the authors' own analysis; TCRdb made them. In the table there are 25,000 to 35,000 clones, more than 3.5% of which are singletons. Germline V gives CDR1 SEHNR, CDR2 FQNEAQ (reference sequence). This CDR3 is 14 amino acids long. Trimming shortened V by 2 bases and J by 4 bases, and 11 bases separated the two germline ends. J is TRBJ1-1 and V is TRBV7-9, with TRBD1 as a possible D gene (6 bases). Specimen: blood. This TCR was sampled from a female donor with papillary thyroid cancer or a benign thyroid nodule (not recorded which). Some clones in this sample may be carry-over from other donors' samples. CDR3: CASSLQGRITEAFF. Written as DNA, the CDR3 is TGTGCCAGCAGCTTACAGGGGCGGATCACTGAAGCTTTCTTT.